A single sample gave rise to the 8 T cell receptor beta chains below, sequenced in a study of cytomegalovirus exposure and HLA in healthy donors. PCR employed 60 Vbeta and 13 Jbeta primers. Libraries were prepared by immunoSEQ multiplex PCR; TCRdb keeps only in-frame clonotypes and omits some of them. The table lists some 150,000 clones, 70% to 80% of them singletons. The sequenced sample consisted of PBMCs. Every receptor here comes from a female donor in good health and CMV-seronegative.

The CDR3 sequence: CSGRQGHNTEAFF. The CDR3, as DNA: TGCAGCGGGCGACAGGGCCATAACACTGAAGCTTTCTTT. This chain joins TRBV29-1 and TRBJ1-1; TRBD1 aligns across 7 bases. CDR1 and CDR2 (germline): SQVTM, ANQGSEA. The CDR3 sequence is 13 residues long. Losses at the gene ends were 7 bases for V and 2 bases for J; bases not matched to a gene: 7. The whole variable domain, remainder taken from reference TRBV29-1 and TRBJ1-1, is SAVISQKPSRDICQRGTSLTIQCQVDSQVTMMFWYRQQPGQSLTLIATANQGSEATYESGFVIDKFPISRPNLTFSTLTVSNMSPEDSSIYLCSGRQGHNTEAFFGQGTRLTVV.

The genes are TRBV6-1 and TRBJ1-5; D is ambiguous. The CDR3 extends over 14 amino acids. Germline V gene lookup returns CDR1 MNHNS and CDR2 SASEGT. V dropped 2 bases and J dropped 15 bases, with 20 bases sitting between them. CDR3 coding DNA: TGTGCCAGCAGTGAACTCTTTTCACAGCCAACCCGGCATTTT. The encoded protein is CASSELFSQPTRHF.

The chain links TRBV4-1 to TRBJ1-3; 7 bases are shared with TRBD1. V lost 1 base to trimming and J lost 0 bases; unmatched junction nucleotides: 6. The CDR3 covers 17 residues. The germline V gene encodes CDR1 MGHRA and CDR2 YSYEKL. CDR3 nucleotides: TGCGCCAGCAGCCAAGTGTCGACAGGGCTCTCTGGAAACACCATATATTTT. As protein: CASSQVSTGLSGNTIYF.

This chain uses TRBV6-6 with TRBJ2-3; weak D call: TRBD1 (7 bases). Germline CDR1 reads MNHNY; CDR2 reads SVGAGI (reference sequence). V was shortened by 6 bases and J by 6 bases, with 16 bases between the two germline ends. This CDR3 has 14 residues. CDR3 DNA sequence: TGTGCCAGCAGACGAGGACAGGCGGGGGATACGCAGTATTTT. Translated: CASRRGQAGDTQYF.

This clone has a handful of counts. This sequence joins TRBV6-1 and TRBJ2-7; 7 bases are a match to TRBD1. This CDR3 is built from 12 residues. In germline, CDR1 is MNHNS, CDR2 SASEGT. V shed 6 bases and J 6 bases; nucleotides not matched to a gene: 5. The CDR3 bases are TGTGCCAGCAGGAGCGACAGGGCCGAGCAGTACTTC. It specifies CASRSDRAEQYF.

The chain combines TRBV5-4 with TRBJ2-7; 10 bases line up with TRBD2. This CDR3 is built from 19 residues. V lost 1 base, J lost 1 base, and 14 bases stayed unmatched. Germline-derived CDR1 and CDR2 are SGHNT and YYREEE (reference sequence). The CDR3 is CASSLIKREGSFGSYEQYF. CDR3 nucleotide sequence: TGTGCCAGCAGCTTGATTAAGCGGGAGGGTAGTTTTGGGTCCTACGAGCAGTACTTC.

The chain recombines TRBV13 with TRBJ2-3; 10 bases match TRBD2. V was pared by 5 bases and J by 6 bases, with 8 bases of the junction left unmatched. The CDR3 has 15 amino acids. Germline V gene data show CDR1 as PRHDT and CDR2 as FYEKMQ (reference sequence). CDR3 protein: CASSLAGVSSDTQYF. For the CDR3, the DNA is TGTGCCAGCAGCCTAGCGGGAGTTTCTAGCGATACGCAGTATTTT.

The chain is built from TRBV18 and TRBJ1-1, with 9 nucleotides matching TRBD1. J was trimmed by 4 bases and V by 3 bases; bases with no gene match: 3. Germline CDR1 and CDR2: KGHSH and LQKENI. This CDR3 has 14 amino acids. The CDR3 here is CASSPQQGATEAFF. The DNA of the CDR3 is TGTGCCAGCTCACCGCAACAGGGGGCCACTGAAGCTTTCTTT.